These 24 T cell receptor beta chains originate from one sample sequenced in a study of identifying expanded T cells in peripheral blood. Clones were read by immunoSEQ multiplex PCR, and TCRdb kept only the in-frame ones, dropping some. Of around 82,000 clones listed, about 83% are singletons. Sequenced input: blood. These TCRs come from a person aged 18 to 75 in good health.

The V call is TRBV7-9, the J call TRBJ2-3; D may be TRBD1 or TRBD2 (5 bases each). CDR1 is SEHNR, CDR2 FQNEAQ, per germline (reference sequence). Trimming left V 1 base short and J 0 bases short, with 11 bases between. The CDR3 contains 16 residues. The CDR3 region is CASSLDQGASTDTQYF. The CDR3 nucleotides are TGTGCCAGCAGCTTAGATCAGGGAGCTAGCACAGATACGCAGTATTTT.

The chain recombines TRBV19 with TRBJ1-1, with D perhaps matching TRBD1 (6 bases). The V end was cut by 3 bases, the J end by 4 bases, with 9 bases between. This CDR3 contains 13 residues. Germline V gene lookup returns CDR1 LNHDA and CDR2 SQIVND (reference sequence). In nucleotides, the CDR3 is TGTGCCAGTAGTATCCAGGGGACCACTGAAGCTTTCTTT. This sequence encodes CASSIQGTTEAFF.

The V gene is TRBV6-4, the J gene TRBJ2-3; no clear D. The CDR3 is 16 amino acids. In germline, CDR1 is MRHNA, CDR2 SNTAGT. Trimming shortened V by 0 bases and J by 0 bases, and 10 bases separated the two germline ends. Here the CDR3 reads CASSDSGTLSTDTQYF. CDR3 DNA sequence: TGTGCCAGCAGTGACTCGGGTACTCTTAGCACAGATACGCAGTATTTT.

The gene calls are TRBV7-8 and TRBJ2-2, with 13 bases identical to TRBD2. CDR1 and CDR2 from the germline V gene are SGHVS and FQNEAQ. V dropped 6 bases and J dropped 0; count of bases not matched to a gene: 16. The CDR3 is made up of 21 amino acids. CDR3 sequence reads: CASREKPGLAGRTSNTGELFF. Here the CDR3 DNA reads TGTGCCAGCAGGGAGAAGCCGGGACTAGCGGGAAGAACCTCGAACACCGGGGAGCTGTTTTTT.

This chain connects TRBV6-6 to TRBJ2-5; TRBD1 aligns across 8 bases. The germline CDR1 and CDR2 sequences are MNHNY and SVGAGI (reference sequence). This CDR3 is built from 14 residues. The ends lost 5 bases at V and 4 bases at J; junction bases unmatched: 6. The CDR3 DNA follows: TGTGCCAGCAGTAACGGACAGGGTCGAGAGACCCAGTACTTC. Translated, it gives CASSNGQGRETQYF.

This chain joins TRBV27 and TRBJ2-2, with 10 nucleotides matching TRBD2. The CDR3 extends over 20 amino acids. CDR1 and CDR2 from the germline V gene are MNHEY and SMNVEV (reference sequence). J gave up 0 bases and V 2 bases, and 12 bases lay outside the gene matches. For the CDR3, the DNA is TGTGCCAGCAGTTTAATAGGGCAGGGACTAGCGAGATCGAACACCGGGGAGCTGTTTTTT. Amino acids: CASSLIGQGLARSNTGELFF.

CDR3 sequence reads: CASSPTQGGTDTQYF. In nucleotides, the CDR3 is TGTGCCAGCTCACCTACACAGGGAGGGACAGATACGCAGTATTTT. The genes are TRBV18 and TRBJ2-3; the D gene is possibly TRBD2 (7 bases). V was pared by 3 bases and J by 3 bases, with 13 bases between. The CDR3 is 15 residues long. Germline loops: CDR1 KGHSH, CDR2 LQKENI. The whole variable domain, filled in from reference TRBV18 and TRBJ2-3, reads NAGVMQNPRHLVRRRGQEARLRCSPMKGHSHVYWYRQLPEEGLKFMVYLQKENIIDESGMPKERFSAEFPKEGPSILRIQQVVRGDSAAYFCASSPTQGGTDTQYFGPGTRLTVL.

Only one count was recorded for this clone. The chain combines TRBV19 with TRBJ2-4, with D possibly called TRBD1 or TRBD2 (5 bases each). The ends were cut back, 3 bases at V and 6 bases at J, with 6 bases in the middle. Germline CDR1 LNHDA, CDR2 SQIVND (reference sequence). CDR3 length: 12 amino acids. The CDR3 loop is CASSMGRNIQYF. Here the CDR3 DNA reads TGTGCCAGTAGTATGGGACGAAACATTCAGTACTTC. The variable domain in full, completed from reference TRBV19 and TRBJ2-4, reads DGGITQSPKYLFRKEGQNVTLSCEQNLNHDAMYWYRQDPGQGLRLIYYSQIVNDFQKGDIAEGYSVSREKKESFPLTVTSAQKNPTAFYLCASSMGRNIQYFGAGTRLSVL.

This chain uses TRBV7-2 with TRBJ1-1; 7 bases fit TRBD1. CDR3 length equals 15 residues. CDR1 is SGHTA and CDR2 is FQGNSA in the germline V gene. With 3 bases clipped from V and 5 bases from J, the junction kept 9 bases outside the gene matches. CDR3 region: CASSFTGASATEAFF. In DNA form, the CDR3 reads TGTGCCAGCAGCTTCACAGGGGCGTCTGCGACTGAAGCTTTCTTT.

CDR3 residues: CASSDQAGETQYF. The CDR3 DNA follows: TGTGCCAGCAGTGACCAGGCGGGGGAGACCCAGTACTTC. The chain uses TRBV6-4 and TRBJ2-5, with D tentatively TRBD2 (6 bases). V dropped 2 bases and J dropped 5 bases, with 9 bases sitting between them. The germline V gene has CDR1 MRHNA and CDR2 SNTAGT. This CDR3 contains 13 residues.

CDR3 in amino acids: CASNRVGGNEQFF. Written as DNA, the CDR3 is TGTGCCAGCAATAGGGTCGGGGGGAATGAGCAGTTCTTC. The chain combines TRBV2 with TRBJ2-1; 7 bases map to TRBD2. The germline V gene has CDR1 SNHLY and CDR2 FYNNEI. CDR3 length: 13 residues. Trimming took 7 bases from V and 7 from J; bases not matched to a gene: 7.

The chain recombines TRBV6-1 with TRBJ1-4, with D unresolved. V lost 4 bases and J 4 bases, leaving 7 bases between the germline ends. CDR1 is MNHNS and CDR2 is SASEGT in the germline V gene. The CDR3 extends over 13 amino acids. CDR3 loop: CASSVFRNEKLFF. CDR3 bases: TGTGCCAGCAGTGTTTTCCGTAATGAAAAACTGTTTTTT.

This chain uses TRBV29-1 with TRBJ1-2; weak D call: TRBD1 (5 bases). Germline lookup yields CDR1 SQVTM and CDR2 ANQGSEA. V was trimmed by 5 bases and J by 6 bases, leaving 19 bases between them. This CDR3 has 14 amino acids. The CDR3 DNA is TGCAGCGTTTCCATCGGGGGTAGGGCTGATGGCTACACCTTC. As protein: CSVSIGGRADGYTF.

The CDR3 sequence: CASSPDRGPYYEQYF. The CDR3 bases are TGCGCCAGCAGCCCGGACAGGGGCCCTTACTACGAGCAGTACTTC. This chain joins TRBV4-3 and TRBJ2-7, with 9 positions matching TRBD1. Germline CDR1 and CDR2: LGHNA and YSLEER. The CDR3 runs 15 residues. V shed 4 bases, J shed 3 bases, and the junction held 7 bases outside the gene matches.

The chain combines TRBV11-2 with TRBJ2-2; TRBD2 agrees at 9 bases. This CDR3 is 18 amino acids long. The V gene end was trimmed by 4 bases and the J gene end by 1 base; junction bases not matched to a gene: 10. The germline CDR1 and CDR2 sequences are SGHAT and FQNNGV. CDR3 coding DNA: TGTGCCAGCAGCTGGATAGGTAGCGGGAGACAGAACACCGGGGAGCTGTTTTTT. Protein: CASSWIGSGRQNTGELFF.

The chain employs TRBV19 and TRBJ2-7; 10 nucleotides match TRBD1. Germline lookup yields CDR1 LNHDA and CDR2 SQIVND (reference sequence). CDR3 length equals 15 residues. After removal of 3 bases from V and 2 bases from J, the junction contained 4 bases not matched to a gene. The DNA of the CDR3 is TGTGCCAGTAGTATCGGACAGGGGGGGGCCTACGAGCAGTACTTC. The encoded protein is CASSIGQGGAYEQYF.

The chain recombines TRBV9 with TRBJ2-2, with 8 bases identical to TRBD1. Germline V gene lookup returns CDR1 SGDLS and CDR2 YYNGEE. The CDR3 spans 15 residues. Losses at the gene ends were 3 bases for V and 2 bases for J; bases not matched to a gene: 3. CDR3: CASSDDRGNTGELFF. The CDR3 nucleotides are TGTGCCAGCAGCGATGACAGGGGAAACACCGGGGAGCTGTTTTTT.

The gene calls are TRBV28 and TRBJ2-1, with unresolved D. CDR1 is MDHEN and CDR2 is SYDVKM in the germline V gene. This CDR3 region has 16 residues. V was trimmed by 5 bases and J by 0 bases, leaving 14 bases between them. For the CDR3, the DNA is TGTGCCAGCAGTCATAATAGCAGAAGCTCCTACAATGAGCAGTTCTTC. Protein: CASSHNSRSSYNEQFF.

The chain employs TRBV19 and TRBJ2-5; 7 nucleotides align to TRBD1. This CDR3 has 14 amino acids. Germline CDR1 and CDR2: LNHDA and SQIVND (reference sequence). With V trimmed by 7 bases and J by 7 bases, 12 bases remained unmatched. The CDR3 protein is CASTSGTASGTQYF. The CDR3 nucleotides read TGTGCCAGTACCTCCGGGACAGCGTCGGGGACCCAGTACTTC.

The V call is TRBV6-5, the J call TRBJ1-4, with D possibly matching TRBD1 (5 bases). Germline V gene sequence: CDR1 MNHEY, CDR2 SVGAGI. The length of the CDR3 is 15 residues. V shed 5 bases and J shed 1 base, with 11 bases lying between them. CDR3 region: CASSRTQGTNEKLFF. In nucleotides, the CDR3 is TGTGCCAGCAGTAGAACCCAGGGAACTAATGAAAAACTGTTTTTT.

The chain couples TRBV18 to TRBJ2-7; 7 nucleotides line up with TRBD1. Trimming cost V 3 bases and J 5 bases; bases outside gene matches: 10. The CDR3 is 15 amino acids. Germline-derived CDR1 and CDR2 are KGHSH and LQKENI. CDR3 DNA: TGTGCCAGCTCACCGAGGCAGGGGGTGTATAACGAGCAGTACTTC. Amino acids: CASSPRQGVYNEQYF.

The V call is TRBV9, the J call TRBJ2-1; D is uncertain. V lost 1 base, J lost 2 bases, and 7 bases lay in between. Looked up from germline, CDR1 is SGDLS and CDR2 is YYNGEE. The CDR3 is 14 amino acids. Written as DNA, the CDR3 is TGTGCCAGCAGCGTACAAGGGCCCTACAATGAGCAGTTCTTC. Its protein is CASSVQGPYNEQFF.

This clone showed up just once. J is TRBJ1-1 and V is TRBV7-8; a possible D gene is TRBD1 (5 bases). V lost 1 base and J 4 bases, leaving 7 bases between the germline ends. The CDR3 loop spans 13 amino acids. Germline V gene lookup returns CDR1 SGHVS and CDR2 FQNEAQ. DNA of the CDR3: TGTGCCAGCAGCTTAGGGGGCAGCACTGAAGCTTTCTTT. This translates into CASSLGGSTEAFF.

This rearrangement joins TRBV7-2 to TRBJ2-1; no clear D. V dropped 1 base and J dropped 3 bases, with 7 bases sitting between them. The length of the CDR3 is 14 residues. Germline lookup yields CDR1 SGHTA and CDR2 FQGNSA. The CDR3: CASSLVGDYNEQFF. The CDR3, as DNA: TGTGCCAGCAGCTTAGTAGGCGACTACAATGAGCAGTTCTTC.